Sequencing of this T cell receptor (beta chain) was carried out in a study of T-cell reconstitution after alpha-beta-depleted transplantation in children. This clonotype was recorded a few times. Trimming cost V 0 bases and J 0 bases, with 12 bases left between them. There are 16 residues in the CDR3. Germline V lookup: CDR1 SGHRS, CDR2 YFSETQ. Unique molecular identifiers tagged the TCRbeta library. TCRdb ran MiXCR on the PCR reads and lists one entry per CDR3 protein. The sample yields approximately 800,000 distinct CDR3 sequences, roughly 15% seen once. This receptor was identified in a male patient aged 10 to 17 who had a stem cell transplant for acute lymphoblastic leukemia, so the T cells may come from the graft donor. The chain employs TRBV5-1 and TRBJ1-1; perhaps TRBD1 as D (5 bases). Specimen: PBMCs, mostly from graft donor cells, collected 360 days after TCRalphabeta/CD19-depleted stem cell transplant. CDR3 residues: CASSLGGRGMNTEAFF. Here the CDR3 DNA reads TGCGCCAGCAGCTTGGGGGGACGGGGAATGAACACTGAAGCTTTCTTT.